A selection of T cell receptor beta chains follows, all from one sample in a study of T cell changes during pregnancy in multiple sclerosis. Sequencing was performed with immunoSEQ multiplex PCR; in TCRdb, only in-frame clones are kept and a portion is missing. The table includes 40,000 or so clones, roughly 90% detected once. This sample comprised CD8+ T cells from peripheral blood mononuclear cells, obtained in the first trimester of pregnancy. These receptor sequences come from a female donor with multiple sclerosis, enrolled in a pregnancy study. Both conserved end residues are part of each CDR3. The D gene is left open where the match is weak. Clone size is stated in some rows and not others, as once, few, many or a class when expanded.

v_gene	abundance	j_gene	d_gene	CDR3nt	CDR3aa
TRBV13	NA	TRBJ2-3	NA	TGTGCCAGCAGCTTGGAGGGTAGCACAGATACGCAGTATTTT	CASSLEGSTDTQYF
TRBV6-1	NA	TRBJ2-2	TRBD1	TGTGCCAGCAGCGATTTGACAGGGGGGACCGGGGAGCTGTTTTTT	CASSDLTGGTGELFF
TRBV6-6	NA	TRBJ2-5	TRBD2	TGTGCCAGCAGTTACTCTATTCTAGCGGTTGATAAGACCCAGTACTTC	CASSYSILAVDKTQYF
TRBV19	NA	TRBJ1-2	NA	TGTGCCAGTAACCCAACGTTGGAGGGATGGGTCTATGGCTACACCTTC	CASNPTLEGWVYGYTF
TRBV27	NA	TRBJ2-5	TRBD1	TGTGCCAGCAGTTTAACGGGCCCGGACAGGGGACAAGAGACCCAGTACTTC	CASSLTGPDRGQETQYF
TRBV7-9	NA	TRBJ1-1	NA	TGTGCCAGCAGCTTAGAGGAGTACACTGAAGCTTTCTTT	CASSLEEYTEAFF
TRBV11-2	NA	TRBJ1-4	NA	TGTGCCACCCGGCCGGACTCTAATGAAAAACTGTTTTTT	CATRPDSNEKLFF
TRBV13	once	TRBJ1-1	NA	TGTGCCAGTGTCGCGGGGGGTTACACTGAAGCTTTCTTT	CASVAGGYTEAFF
TRBV19	NA	TRBJ1-6	NA	TGTGCCAGTACCCAAGCCCGGGGAAATTCACCCCTCCACTTT	CASTQARGNSPLHF
TRBV6-5	NA	TRBJ2-2	NA	TGTGCCAGCAGTGAAACGGGGGTGAGGGAGCTGTTTTTT	CASSETGVRELFF
TRBV7-8	NA	TRBJ2-1	NA	TGTGCCAGCAGCCCCACCAGCTACAATGAGCAGTTCTTC	CASSPTSYNEQFF
TRBV7-9	NA	TRBJ2-1	TRBD2	TGTGCCAGCAGCTCAACTGGCGGGGGGCTGTACAATGAGCAGTTCTTC	CASSSTGGGLYNEQFF
TRBV5-1	NA	TRBJ1-1	NA	TGCGCCAGCAGCTCTTCCCTGAACACTGAAGCTTTCTTT	CASSSSLNTEAFF
TRBV9	once	TRBJ2-3	TRBD1	TGTGCCAGCAGCGTAGTTACAGGGGCTTTCACAGATACGCAGTATTTT	CASSVVTGAFTDTQYF
TRBV19	NA	TRBJ1-5	TRBD1	TGTGCCGGAGGACAGGGAGGTCAGCCCCAGCATTTT	CAGGQGGQPQHF
TRBV6-5	NA	TRBJ2-1	NA	TGTGCCAGCAGTTACACCGACGGAGATGAGCAGTTCTTC	CASSYTDGDEQFF